This TCR beta chain originates from a study of identical twins. One entry per CDR3 protein, called by TCRdb with MiXCR from the 5' RACE reads. The sample contains around 200,000 distinct CDR3 sequences, 9.4% of which appear only once. V shed 2 bases and J 4 bases; nucleotides not matched to a gene: 5. This CDR3 is 14 amino acids long. Germline V gene sequence: CDR1 SGHRS, CDR2 YFSETQ. The sample holds a few counts of this clonotype. Its antigen is not known. Study-wide results and caveats: Clonotypes of the beta chain that were abundant in cord blood carried fewer insertions (memory repertoires showed none). Shared out-of-frame alpha sequences (those common to twins) showed excess low generation probability.

The receptor comes from a woman between 18 and 30 years old in good health. The rearrangement uses TRBV5-1 and TRBJ2-5; 7 bases align to TRBD2. Sample: memory (CD45RO+) T cells sorted from blood. CDR3 DNA sequence: TGCGCCAGCAGCTTTTTAGTAGCGGGAGAGACCCAGTACTTC. Translated, it gives CASSFLVAGETQYF.